This record concerns one T cell receptor beta chain sequence. The source of the sample is a study of T cells after yellow fever vaccination. Unmatched junction bases numbered 6, after V lost 1 base and J lost 5 bases. This CDR3 comprises 15 residues. The germline gives CDR1 DFQATT, CDR2 SNEGSKA (reference sequence). Production of TCR cDNA was by 5'RACE template switching, which also added a universal primer site and UMIs. Using its own MiXCR run on the 5' RACE reads, TCRdb lists one record per CDR3 protein. Of a few hundred thousand distinct CDR3 sequences listed, 3.5% to 5% are singletons. This TCR was recovered from a young man who received the YFV17D yellow fever vaccine. V gene TRBV20-1 combines with J gene TRBJ2-5; TRBD2 aligns across 11 bases. The sequencing here drew on PBMCs, taken 15 days after the yellow fever booster vaccination. CDR3 coding DNA: TGCAGTGCTAGAGTTCTAGCGGGGGGCGTCGAGACCCAGTACTTC. This sequence encodes CSARVLAGGVETQYF.